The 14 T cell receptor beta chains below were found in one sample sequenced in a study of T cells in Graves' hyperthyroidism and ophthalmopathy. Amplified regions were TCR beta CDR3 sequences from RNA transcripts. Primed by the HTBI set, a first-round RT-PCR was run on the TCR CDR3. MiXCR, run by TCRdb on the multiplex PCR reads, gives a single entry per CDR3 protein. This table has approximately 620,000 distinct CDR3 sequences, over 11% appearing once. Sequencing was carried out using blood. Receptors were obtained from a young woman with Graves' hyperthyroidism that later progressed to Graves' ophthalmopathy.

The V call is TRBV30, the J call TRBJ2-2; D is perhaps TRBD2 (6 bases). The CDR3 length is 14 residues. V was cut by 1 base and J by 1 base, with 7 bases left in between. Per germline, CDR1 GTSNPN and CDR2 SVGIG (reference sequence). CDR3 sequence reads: CAWSGGGNTGELFF. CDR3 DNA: TGTGCCTGGAGTGGGGGAGGGAACACCGGGGAGCTGTTTTTT.

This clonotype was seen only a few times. CDR3 protein: CASSPTTNPNYGYTF. CDR3 in DNA: TGTGCCAGCAGCCCTACAACCAATCCTAACTATGGCTACACCTTC. V and J are TRBV7-8 and TRBJ1-2; no clear D. Looked up from germline, CDR1 is SGHVS and CDR2 is FQNEAQ. The CDR3 extends over 15 amino acids. The V gene lost 5 bases and the J gene lost 0 bases, with 13 bases spanning the gap.

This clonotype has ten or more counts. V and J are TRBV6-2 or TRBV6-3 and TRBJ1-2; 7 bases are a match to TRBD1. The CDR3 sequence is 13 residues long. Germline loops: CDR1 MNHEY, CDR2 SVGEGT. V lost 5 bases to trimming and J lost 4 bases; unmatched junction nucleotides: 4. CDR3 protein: CASSIGQVYGYTF. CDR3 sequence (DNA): TGTGCCAGCAGTATCGGACAGGTCTATGGCTACACCTTC.

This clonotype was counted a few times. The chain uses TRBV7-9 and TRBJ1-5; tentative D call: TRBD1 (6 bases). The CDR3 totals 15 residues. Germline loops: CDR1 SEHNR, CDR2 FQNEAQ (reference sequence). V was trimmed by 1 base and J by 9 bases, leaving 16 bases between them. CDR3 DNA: TGTGCCAGCAGCTTAGATGGGGGCGGGGCTCGGCCCCAGCATTTT. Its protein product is CASSLDGGGARPQHF.

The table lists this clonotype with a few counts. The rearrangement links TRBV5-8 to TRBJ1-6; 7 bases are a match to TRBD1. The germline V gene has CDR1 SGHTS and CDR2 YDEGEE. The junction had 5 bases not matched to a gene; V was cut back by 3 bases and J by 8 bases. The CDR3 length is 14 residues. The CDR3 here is CASSSRQGYSPLHF. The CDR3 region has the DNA TGTGCCAGCAGCTCCCGACAGGGATATTCACCCCTCCACTTT.

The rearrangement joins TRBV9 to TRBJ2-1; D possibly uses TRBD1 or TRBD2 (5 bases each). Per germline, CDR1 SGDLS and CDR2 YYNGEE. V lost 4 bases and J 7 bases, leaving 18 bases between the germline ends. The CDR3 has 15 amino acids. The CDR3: CASSIARDHLNEQFF. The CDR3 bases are TGTGCCAGCAGCATCGCCCGGGACCACCTGAATGAGCAGTTCTTC.

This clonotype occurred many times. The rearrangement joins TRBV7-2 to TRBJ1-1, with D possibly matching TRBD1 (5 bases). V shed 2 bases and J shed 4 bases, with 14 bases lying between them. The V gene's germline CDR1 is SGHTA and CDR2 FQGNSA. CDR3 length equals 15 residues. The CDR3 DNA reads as TGTGCCAGCAGCTTACGGTCCAGGGTGGTCACTGAAGCTTTCTTT. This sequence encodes CASSLRSRVVTEAFF.

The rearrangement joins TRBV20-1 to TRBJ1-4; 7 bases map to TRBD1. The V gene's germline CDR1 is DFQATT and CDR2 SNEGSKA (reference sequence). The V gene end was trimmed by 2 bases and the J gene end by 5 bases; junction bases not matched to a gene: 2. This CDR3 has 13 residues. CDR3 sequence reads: CSARPGQNEKLFF. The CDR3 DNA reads TGCAGTGCTAGACCGGGACAGAATGAAAAACTGTTTTTT.

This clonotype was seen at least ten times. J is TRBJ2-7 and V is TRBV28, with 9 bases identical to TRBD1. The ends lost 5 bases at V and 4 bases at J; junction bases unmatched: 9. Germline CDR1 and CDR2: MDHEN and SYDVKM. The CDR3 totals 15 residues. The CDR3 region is CASSIPGTGKYEQYF. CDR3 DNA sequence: TGTGCCAGCAGTATCCCAGGGACAGGGAAGTACGAGCAGTACTTC.

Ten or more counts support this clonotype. CDR3 region: CASSSGTGEETQYF. Written as DNA, the CDR3 is TGTGCCAGCAGTTCCGGGACAGGGGAAGAGACCCAGTACTTC. The chain recombines TRBV12-3 or TRBV12-4 with TRBJ2-5, with 10 bases aligning to TRBD1. The CDR3 contains 14 residues. V dropped 4 bases and J dropped 3; count of bases not matched to a gene: 2.

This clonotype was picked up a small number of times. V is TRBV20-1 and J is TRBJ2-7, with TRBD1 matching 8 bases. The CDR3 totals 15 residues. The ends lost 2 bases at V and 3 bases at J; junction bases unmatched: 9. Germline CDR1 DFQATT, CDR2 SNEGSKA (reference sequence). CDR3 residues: CSARFQGQGLYEQYF. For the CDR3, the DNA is TGCAGTGCTAGATTTCAAGGACAGGGTCTCTACGAGCAGTACTTC.

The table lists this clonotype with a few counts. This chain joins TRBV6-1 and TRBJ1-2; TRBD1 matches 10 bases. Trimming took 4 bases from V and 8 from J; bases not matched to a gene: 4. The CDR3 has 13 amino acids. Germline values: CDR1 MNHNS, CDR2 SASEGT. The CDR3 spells CASSGQGARGYTF. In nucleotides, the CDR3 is TGTGCCAGCAGTGGACAGGGGGCGCGGGGCTACACCTTC.

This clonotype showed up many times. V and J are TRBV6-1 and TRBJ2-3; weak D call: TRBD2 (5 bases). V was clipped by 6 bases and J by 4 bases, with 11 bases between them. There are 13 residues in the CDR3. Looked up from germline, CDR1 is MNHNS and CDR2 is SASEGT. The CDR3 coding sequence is TGTGCCAGCAGACTAGGAGGAGCAGATACGCAGTATTTT. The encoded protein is CASRLGGADTQYF.

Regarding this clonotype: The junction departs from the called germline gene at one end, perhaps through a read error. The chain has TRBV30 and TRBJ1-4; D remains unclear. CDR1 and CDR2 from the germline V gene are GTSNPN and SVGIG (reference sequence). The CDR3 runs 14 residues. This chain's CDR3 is CAWSGHRSNEKLCF. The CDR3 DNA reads TGTGCCTGGAGTGGTCACAGATCTAATGAAAAGCTGTGTTTT. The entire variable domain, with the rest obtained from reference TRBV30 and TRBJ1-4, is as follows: SQTIHQWPATLVQPVGSPLSLECTVEGTSNPNLYWYRQAAGRGLQLLFYSVGIGQISSEVPQNLSASRPQDRQFILSSKKLLLSDSGFYLCAWSGHRSNEKLCFGSGTQLSVL.